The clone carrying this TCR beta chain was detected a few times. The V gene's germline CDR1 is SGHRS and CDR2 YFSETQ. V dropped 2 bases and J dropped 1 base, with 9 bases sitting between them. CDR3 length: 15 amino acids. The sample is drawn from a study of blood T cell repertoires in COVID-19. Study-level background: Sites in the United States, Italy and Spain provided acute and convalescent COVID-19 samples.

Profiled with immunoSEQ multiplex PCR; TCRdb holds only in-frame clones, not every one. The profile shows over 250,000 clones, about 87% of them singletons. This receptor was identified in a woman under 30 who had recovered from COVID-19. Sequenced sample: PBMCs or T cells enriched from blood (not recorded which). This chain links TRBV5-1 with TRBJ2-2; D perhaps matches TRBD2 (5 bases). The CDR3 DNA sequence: TGCGCCAGCAGCTTCGTACTAGGGAACACCGGGGAGCTGTTTTTT. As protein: CASSFVLGNTGELFF.